Sequencing of this T cell receptor (beta chain) was carried out in a study of T cells in narcolepsy. Clones were sequenced by immunoSEQ multiplex PCR, and TCRdb holds only the in-frame ones, with some missing. The profile shows 30,000 to 45,000 clones, 70% to 85% of them singletons. V was clipped by 5 bases and J by 5 bases, with 12 bases between them. This CDR3 has 13 residues. Germline V gene data show CDR1 as MNHNS and CDR2 as SASEGT. J is TRBJ1-2 and V is TRBV6-1; no reliable D call. The TCR comes from a human donor with narcolepsy. Input material: CD45RA- memory CD4+ T cells from PBMCs. Here the CDR3 DNA reads TGTGCCAGCAGTCCGTGGGAGGATTATGGCTACACCTTC. Encoded protein: CASSPWEDYGYTF.